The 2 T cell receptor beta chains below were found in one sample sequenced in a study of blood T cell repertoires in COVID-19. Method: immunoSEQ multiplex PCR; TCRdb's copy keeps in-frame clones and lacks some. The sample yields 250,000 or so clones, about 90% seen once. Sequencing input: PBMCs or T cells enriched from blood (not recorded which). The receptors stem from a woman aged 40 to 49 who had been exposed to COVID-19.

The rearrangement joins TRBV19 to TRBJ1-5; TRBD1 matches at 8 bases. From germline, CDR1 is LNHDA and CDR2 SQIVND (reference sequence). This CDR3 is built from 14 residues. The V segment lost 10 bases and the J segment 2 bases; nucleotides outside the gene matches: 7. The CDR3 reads CAISDRVGNQPQHF. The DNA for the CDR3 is TGTGCCATTTCGGACAGGGTAGGCAATCAGCCCCAGCATTTT.

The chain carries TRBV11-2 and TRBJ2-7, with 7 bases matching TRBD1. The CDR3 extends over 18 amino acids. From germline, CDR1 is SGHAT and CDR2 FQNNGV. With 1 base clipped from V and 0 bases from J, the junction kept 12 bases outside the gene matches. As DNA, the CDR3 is TGTGCCAGCAGCTTAGGGACAGGCCACCACCTAAGCTCCTACGAGCAGTACGTC. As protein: CASSLGTGHHLSSYEQYV.